This TCR beta chain was obtained from a study of response to subunit inactivated influenza vaccine. Study results and limitations: The authors suggested that few new T cells are recruited per seasonal influenza vaccination.

About this clonotype: Its antigen is unknown.

TCRdb called the RT-PCR reads again in MiXCR, with one record for every CDR3 protein. This table holds 600,000 to 850,000 distinct CDR3 sequences, less than 15% found once. The CDR3 runs to 12 residues. Trimming removed 7 bases at V and 8 bases at J, with 12 bases between. Germline CDR1 MDHEN, CDR2 SYDVKM. This receptor was identified in a man aged 50 or older who received an inactivated influenza vaccine. Sample: PBMCs from blood, taken 14 days before vaccination. The chain joins TRBV28 to TRBJ1-5; D might be TRBD1 (5 bases). Here the CDR3 DNA reads TGTGCCAGCAATGACAGTCTGGAGCCCCAGCATTTT. This sequence encodes CASNDSLEPQHF.